The rows below give T cell receptor beta chains drawn from one sample of a study of T cells in Graves' hyperthyroidism and ophthalmopathy. TCRdb re-called the multiplex PCR reads through MiXCR, storing one row per CDR3 protein. The data show more than 250,000 distinct CDR3 sequences, 13% to 15% seen once. The sequenced material came from blood. The origin of the receptors is a woman aged 45-65 years with Graves' hyperthyroidism that later progressed to Graves' ophthalmopathy. Both conserved end residues are trimmed from each CDR3. Fields, in order: V gene, J gene, CDR3 protein.

>TRBV28|TRBJ2-7
ASSLIFRDRQRQY
>TRBV6-1|TRBJ2-7
ASRFSGSGNYEQY
>TRBV29-1|TRBJ1-1
SVDPSRGQGRVAF
>TRBV2|TRBJ2-1
ASRGGQYNEQF
>TRBV5-1|TRBJ2-1
ASSSGTGSYNEQF
>TRBV12-3/TRBV12-4|TRBJ1-5
ASTQAVNQPQH
>TRBV29-1|TRBJ1-2
SVGTGDYGYT
>TRBV11-1|TRBJ2-1
ASSLVGRNGDEQF
>TRBV28|TRBJ2-7
ASSFSGGAGGSYEQY
>TRBV5-1|TRBJ2-5
ASSFPPGLAGGGRETQY
>TRBV6-1|TRBJ2-7
ASSPLSGRSGEQY
>TRBV28|TRBJ1-1
ASSPRMTVSEAF
>TRBV15|TRBJ2-5
ATSRDSIGQTQY
>TRBV28|TRBJ2-7
ASSYAGVYEQY
>TRBV7-6|TRBJ1-6
ASGGGRGNSPLH
>TRBV11-3|TRBJ2-1
ASSQRQGGPYNEQF
>TRBV20-1|TRBJ2-1
SARLPGQGITEQF
>TRBV9|TRBJ1-6
ASSSTDRAFNSPLH
>TRBV20-1|TRBJ2-7
SARARRAEQY
>TRBV28|TRBJ1-5
ASSSARVNQPQH
>TRBV20-1|TRBJ2-7
SAAGLRSSYEQY
>TRBV5-1|TRBJ2-5
ASSLQGARETQY
>TRBV10-3|TRBJ1-3
AIREGGSGDTIY
>TRBV7-8|TRBJ2-1
ASSRGTSGTHEQF
>TRBV18|TRBJ1-1
ASSPSVGKNTEAF
>TRBV19|TRBJ2-5
ASSITGQQETQY
>TRBV28|TRBJ1-1
ASNTVNTEAF
>TRBV9|TRBJ2-2
ASSVRNIAGLAGWTGELF
>TRBV30|TRBJ1-2
AWSVGGRANYGYT
>TRBV19|TRBJ2-3
ASSPGLGSADTQY
>TRBV11-1|TRBJ2-7
ASRLQGSYEQY
>TRBV12-3/TRBV12-4|TRBJ1-5
ASSTGQRGYNQPQH
>TRBV11-2|TRBJ2-1
ASSFLQNEQF
>TRBV29-1|TRBJ2-2
SARNTGELF
>TRBV9|TRBJ2-7
ASSPRTSWEQY
>TRBV7-9|TRBJ2-3
ASSSRHTDTQY
>TRBV6-1|TRBJ2-3
ASRKGGGVDTQY
>TRBV29-1|TRBJ2-7
SARDRGNYEQY
>TRBV15|TRBJ2-7
ATSPYGQVYEQY
>TRBV20-1|TRBJ1-2
SARNTLNYGYT
>TRBV7-9|TRBJ2-7
ASSGGNKAYEQY
>TRBV29-1|TRBJ2-3
SGSQGVTDTQY
>TRBV14|TRBJ1-6
ASSQETGLNSPLH
>TRBV20-1|TRBJ2-7
SATPAGGEQY
>TRBV14|TRBJ1-1
ASSHRFGQQNTEAF
>TRBV10-3|TRBJ2-7
AISDRLGVGEQY
>TRBV28|TRBJ1-1
ASVRQRGIIEAF
>TRBV2|TRBJ2-5
ASLGEGGGQETQY
>TRBV5-1|TRBJ2-2
ASSQFRVRTGELF
>TRBV11-2|TRBJ1-1
ASRSRQGGQNTEAF
>TRBV2|TRBJ2-7
AIPTGPPSYEQY
>TRBV6-9|TRBJ1-1
ASRTTWGMNTEAF
>TRBV28|TRBJ2-7
ASSFGTGAYGQY
>TRBV9|TRBJ2-3
ASSVAKDTQY
>TRBV29-1|TRBJ2-7
SVGPPGGGYEQY
>TRBV19|TRBJ1-1
ASSIILKAVNTEAF
>TRBV12-5|TRBJ1-2
ASGLGQGGYT
>TRBV28|TRBJ2-1
ASSFESEQF
>TRBV5-1|TRBJ2-1
ASSPSGPSGLSNEQF
>TRBV9|TRBJ2-3
ASSVNGNTDTQY